One and the same sample provided the 11 T cell receptor beta chains below, sequenced in a study of blood T cells in healthy people across ages. Primers used in a second PCR of roughly 6 to 11 cycles were a sample-barcoded 5' primer and a J-beta primer mix. MiXCR, run by TCRdb on the 5' RACE reads, gives a single entry per CDR3 protein. The repertoire has 1.5 million to 2 million distinct CDR3 sequences, approximately 32% of them found once; the top ten carry about 11%. Source material: blood. The receptors shown here come from a woman aged 25 to 39 in good health.

In this sample, this clonotype turned up a few times. This chain links TRBV15 with TRBJ2-5; 7 bases match TRBD1. Germline CDR1 and CDR2: LNHNV and YYDKDF (reference sequence). The CDR3 is made up of 17 amino acids. The J segment lost 3 bases and the V segment lost 0 bases, leaving 10 bases of the junction unmatched. CDR3 in amino acids: CATSRETTGRGEETQYF. The CDR3 coding sequence is TGTGCCACCAGCAGAGAGACGACAGGGAGAGGGGAAGAGACCCAGTACTTC.

V gene TRBV7-2 combines with J gene TRBJ2-7; D tentatively reads TRBD1 or TRBD2 (6 bases each). CDR1 is SGHTA, CDR2 FQGNSA, per germline. This CDR3 has 14 residues. V was pared by 2 bases and J by 3 bases, with 11 bases between. Here the CDR3 reads CASSLRGLHYEQYF. The CDR3 DNA reads TGTGCCAGCAGCTTACGGGGGCTCCACTACGAGCAGTACTTC.

This chain connects TRBV4-3 to TRBJ2-1; TRBD2 matches 8 bases. With V trimmed by 3 bases and J by 0 bases, 7 bases remained unmatched. The CDR3 is made up of 17 amino acids. Per germline, CDR1 LGHNA and CDR2 YSLEER. CDR3 sequence: CASSHTSGGYSYNEQFF. Written as DNA, the CDR3 is TGCGCCAGCAGCCATACAAGCGGGGGATACTCCTACAATGAGCAGTTCTTC.

This clonotype was recorded a few times. This chain connects TRBV27 to TRBJ2-1; D unclear. This CDR3 is built from 11 residues. Trimming shortened V by 6 bases and J by 9 bases, and 9 bases separated the two germline ends. Looked up from germline, CDR1 is MNHEY and CDR2 is SMNVEV (reference sequence). CDR3 sequence: CASRSSSEQFF. Here the CDR3 DNA reads TGTGCCAGCAGGAGCAGTAGTGAGCAGTTCTTC.

This clonotype was found a few times. The chain combines TRBV5-5 with TRBJ1-4; D uncertain. This CDR3 has 14 amino acids. CDR1 and CDR2 (germline): SGHKS, YYEKEE (reference sequence). V was trimmed by 1 base and J by 0 bases, leaving 4 bases between them. DNA for the CDR3: TGTGCCAGCAGCTTGTATGCAACTAATGAAAAACTGTTTTTT. This translates into CASSLYATNEKLFF. The entire variable domain, with the rest obtained from reference TRBV5-5 and TRBJ1-4, is as follows: DAGVTQSPTHLIKTRGQQVTLRCSPISGHKSVSWYQQVLGQGPQFIFQYYEKEERGRGNFPDRFSARQFPNYSSELNVNALLLGDSALYLCASSLYATNEKLFFGSGTQLSVL.

This clonotype was detected ten times or more. The chain combines TRBV9 with TRBJ2-3, with TRBD1 identical over 8 bases. The germline gives CDR1 SGDLS, CDR2 YYNGEE. The V and J ends lost 2 bases and 0 bases, in that order; junction bases with no gene match: 5. The CDR3 covers 16 residues. Here the CDR3 reads CASSVDRGPSTDTQYF. DNA for the CDR3: TGTGCCAGCAGCGTCGACAGGGGACCAAGCACAGATACGCAGTATTTT.

This chain connects TRBV5-1 to TRBJ1-1, with 9 bases identical to TRBD1. Germline CDR1 SGHRS, CDR2 YFSETQ. Trimming removed 4 bases from V and 5 bases from J; junction bases left unmatched: 6. The CDR3 spans 14 residues. CDR3 nucleotide sequence: TGCGCCAGCAGCCGGGACAGGGTAAGGACTGAAGCTTTCTTT. As protein: CASSRDRVRTEAFF.

This clonotype appeared many times. The V call is TRBV4-1, the J call TRBJ1-1; D ambiguous. V shed 1 base and J shed 2 bases, with 8 bases lying between them. Per the germline V gene, CDR1 is MGHRA and CDR2 is YSYEKL. The CDR3 has 14 amino acids. CDR3: CASSQGPSNTEAFF. The CDR3 DNA sequence: TGCGCCAGCAGCCAAGGCCCTAGTAACACTGAAGCTTTCTTT.

This clonotype came up a few times. V usage is TRBV30 and J usage is TRBJ2-4; 8 bases map to TRBD2. Germline CDR1 is GTSNPN and CDR2 is SVGIG (reference sequence). The CDR3 runs to 12 residues. J gave up 7 bases and V 5 bases, and 4 bases lay outside the gene matches. The CDR3 DNA reads as TGTGCCTGGGGCGGGAGGAGGAACATTCAGTACTTC. Its translation is CAWGGRRNIQYF.

This clonotype was picked up a small number of times. The V call is TRBV7-3, the J call TRBJ1-1, with 12 nucleotides matching TRBD1. CDR1 SGHTA and CDR2 FQGTGA come from the germline V gene. The CDR3 sequence is 20 residues long. Trimming at V came to 0 bases and at J to 1 base, leaving 12 bases not matched to a gene. CDR3 protein: CASSLTGGTGGLNSNTEAFF. In DNA form, the CDR3 reads TGTGCCAGCAGCTTAACGGGGGGGACAGGGGGCTTAAATTCGAACACTGAAGCTTTCTTT.

With respect to this clonotype: Since a much larger clone is just one base distant, this may be a read error. The J gene is TRBJ1-2, the V gene TRBV4-1; D is undetermined. This CDR3 is 14 amino acids long. The V end was cut by 1 base, the J end by 4 bases, with 10 bases between. CDR1 MGHRA and CDR2 YSYEKL come from the germline V gene. The CDR3 DNA follows: TGCGCCAGCAGCCAAGGGCGGACTGTCTATGGCTACACCTTC. Translated: CASSQGRTVYGYTF.